This TCR beta chain was sequenced for a study of Graves' ophthalmopathy and Graves' hyperthyroidism. As to this clonotype: Its antigen is unknown.

The study amplified TCR beta CDR3 regions using RNA transcripts. The first-round RT-PCR employed HTBI primers together with the Qiagen OneStep RT-PCR kit. A multiplex PCR was then performed as the second round. Using its own MiXCR run on the multiplex PCR reads, TCRdb lists one record per CDR3 protein. Seen here are approximately 640,000 distinct CDR3 sequences, approximately 39% observed once, and the top ten hold 2.5% to 3.5%. The V end lost 3 bases, the J end lost 2 bases, and 12 bases lay between the germline ends. Germline V gives CDR1 SGHRS, CDR2 YFSETQ. The CDR3 is 15 amino acids. Study results and caveats: At approximately 70% sensitivity and about 72% specificity, the model predicted progression of the ophthalmopathy.

The sequenced sample consisted of peripheral blood. The chain has TRBV5-1 and TRBJ2-1; D gene unclear. This clonotype originated in an adult man with Graves' ophthalmopathy. In DNA, the CDR3 is TGCGCCAGCAGCTCCGGTGTCGAGGCCTACAATGAGCAGTTCTTC. It codes for CASSSGVEAYNEQFF.